The subject of this entry is one TCR beta chain. The sample belongs to a study of beta chain features in type 1 diabetes. The germline V gene encodes CDR1 LGHNA and CDR2 YNFKEQ. V lost 0 bases, J lost 6 bases, and 4 bases stayed unmatched. The CDR3 covers 15 residues. Isolated RNA was reverse transcribed in full, so expressed TCRB transcripts were sequenced. The repertoire was sequenced with immunoSEQ multiplex PCR; TCRdb's copy has only in-frame clones and lacks some. The sample includes hundreds of thousands of clones, roughly 13% of them seen just once. Sorting of CD4+ naive, central memory, regulatory and stem cell-like memory cells was performed via CD45RO/CCR7/CD25/CD127/CD95/CD27.

Sequences were obtained from naive CD4+ T cells from blood. The gene calls are TRBV4-2 and TRBJ1-2; TRBD1 matches at 10 bases. This receptor was obtained from a man aged 18 to 35 in good health. This chain's CDR3 is CASSQDRGTGDGYTF. The CDR3 DNA reads as TGTGCCAGCAGCCAAGATCGGGGGACAGGGGATGGCTACACCTTC.